This is a list of T cell receptor beta chains from one sample in a study of shared clonotypes between healthy human individuals. Sequenced by immunoSEQ multiplex PCR; TCRdb stores in-frame clones only, minus some. Among roughly 500,000 clones listed, about 96% were seen once. The sample was naive CD4+ T cells sorted from blood. Source of these receptors: a woman in her 30s in good health. CDR3s include the opening cysteine and the closing phenylalanine or tryptophan. The order of the fields is CDR3 protein, CDR3 DNA, D gene, J gene, V gene, clone size. A D gene is named only where the DNA matches it firmly. Expanded clones are given a class, and other clones once, few, many or no size at all.

CDR3aa: CASSSGQGDQPQHF
CDR3nt: TGTGCCAGCAGTTCCGGACAGGGCGATCAGCCCCAGCATTTT
d_gene: TRBD1
j_gene: TRBJ1-5
v_gene: TRBV28
abundance: once

CDR3aa: CASSLAGQPYNEQFF
CDR3nt: TGCGCCAGCAGCTTGGCCGGCCAACCTTACAATGAGCAGTTCTTC
d_gene: -
j_gene: TRBJ2-1
v_gene: TRBV5-1
abundance: -

CDR3aa: CASSSSGWGIPMREQYF
CDR3nt: TGTGCCAGCAGCTCCTCCGGGTGGGGGATCCCTATGCGGGAGCAGTACTTC
d_gene: -
j_gene: TRBJ2-7
v_gene: TRBV7-2
abundance: -

CDR3aa: CASSYKGDQPQHF
CDR3nt: TGTGCCAGCAGTTACAAAGGGGATCAGCCCCAGCATTTT
d_gene: -
j_gene: TRBJ1-5
v_gene: TRBV6-5
abundance: -

CDR3aa: CASSLSGISQETQYF
CDR3nt: TGTGCCAGCAGTTTATCAGGGATTAGCCAAGAGACCCAGTACTTC
d_gene: -
j_gene: TRBJ2-5
v_gene: TRBV27
abundance: -

CDR3aa: CASSDGGRVNTEAFF
CDR3nt: TGTGCCAGCAGTGACGGGGGGCGCGTGAACACTGAAGCTTTCTTT
d_gene: -
j_gene: TRBJ1-1
v_gene: TRBV6-1
abundance: -

CDR3aa: CASSQRTENTGELFF
CDR3nt: TGCGCCAGCAGCCAAAGGACTGAAAACACCGGGGAGCTGTTTTTT
d_gene: -
j_gene: TRBJ2-2
v_gene: TRBV4-1
abundance: -

CDR3aa: CASSLRFGTQVGDTQYF
CDR3nt: TGTGCCAGCAGTTTACGGTTTGGAACCCAGGTGGGAGATACGCAGTATTTT
d_gene: -
j_gene: TRBJ2-3
v_gene: TRBV28
abundance: -

CDR3aa: CASSFLADSYNEQFF
CDR3nt: TGCGCCAGCAGCTTTCTAGCTGACTCCTACAATGAGCAGTTCTTC
d_gene: -
j_gene: TRBJ2-1
v_gene: TRBV5-1
abundance: -

CDR3aa: CASSESVAGNGYTF
CDR3nt: TGCGCCAGCAGTGAGTCGGTGGCAGGGAATGGCTACACCTTC
d_gene: -
j_gene: TRBJ1-2
v_gene: TRBV10-2
abundance: -